A single sample gave rise to the 20 T cell receptor beta chains below, sequenced in a study of PD-L1 blockade in urothelial cancer. Libraries were prepared by immunoSEQ multiplex PCR; TCRdb keeps only in-frame clonotypes and omits some of them. This sample yields tens of thousands of clones, of which around 85% are seen a single time; roughly 15% belongs to the top ten. The time point here: pretreatment peripheral blood. The sample in question was PBMCs, obtained around atezolizumab (anti-PD-L1) treatment. Every receptor here comes from a woman aged 60-75 years with urothelial cancer.

This rearrangement joins TRBV28 to TRBJ2-1; D unclear. V was pared by 6 bases and J by 9 bases, with 15 bases between. CDR1 and CDR2 (germline): MDHEN, SYDVKM. CDR3 length: 13 amino acids. The chain's CDR3 is CASRLDRVGEQFF. In DNA form, the CDR3 reads TGTGCCAGCAGGTTAGACCGGGTAGGTGAGCAGTTCTTC.

The chain links TRBV15 to TRBJ2-1, with 7 bases that match TRBD2. Germline values: CDR1 LNHNV, CDR2 YYDKDF (reference sequence). CDR3 length: 15 residues. The ends lost 3 bases at V and 3 bases at J; junction bases unmatched: 5. CDR3 DNA: TGTGCCACCAGCAGCCTCCGGGACTACTACAATGAGCAGTTCTTC. Its translation is CATSSLRDYYNEQFF.

The chain uses TRBV7-9 and TRBJ1-4, with TRBD1 identical over 7 bases. CDR3 size: 15 residues. Germline values: CDR1 SEHNR, CDR2 FQNEAQ (reference sequence). Trimming at V came to 1 base and at J to 8 bases, leaving 7 bases not matched to a gene. The DNA for the CDR3 is TGTGCCAGCAGCTTAGGGGACAGTCAATCCGAAAAACTGTTTTTT. It codes for CASSLGDSQSEKLFF.

The V and J genes are TRBV5-6 and TRBJ1-1; D may be TRBD1 (5 bases). Trimming took off 0 bases at V and 4 bases at J, with 16 bases between the two ends. The CDR3 extends over 16 amino acids. Germline values: CDR1 SGHDT, CDR2 YYEEEE. In nucleotides, the CDR3 is TGTGCCAGCAGCTTGGGTGTCAGGGCGGGGGTCACTGAAGCTTTCTTT. This gives the protein CASSLGVRAGVTEAFF.

This clone was observed a single time. The genes are TRBV7-7 and TRBJ2-1; TRBD1 aligns across 8 bases. The CDR3 has 15 amino acids. The V gene's germline CDR1 is SSHAT and CDR2 FNYEAQ (reference sequence). Trimming cost V 5 bases and J 4 bases; bases outside gene matches: 7. The CDR3 region is CASSTGQGKYNEQFF. Here the CDR3 DNA reads TGTGCCAGCAGCACCGGACAGGGAAAATACAATGAGCAGTTCTTC.

CDR3 sequence reads: CASSSVSGGGEKLFF. Written as DNA, the CDR3 is TGTGCCAGCAGCTCCGTATCGGGGGGGGGTGAAAAACTGTTTTTT. V usage is TRBV7-9 and J usage is TRBJ1-4, with D possibly being TRBD1 (5 bases). V was trimmed by 4 bases and J by 7 bases, leaving 16 bases between them. This CDR3 comprises 15 residues. The germline V gene has CDR1 SEHNR and CDR2 FQNEAQ (reference sequence). The complete variable domain, with remaining parts taken from reference TRBV7-9 and TRBJ1-4, reads DTGVSQNPRHKITKRGQNVTFRCDPISEHNRLYWYRQTLGQGPEFLTYFQNEAQLEKSRLLSDRFSAERPKGSFSTLEIQRTEQGDSAMYLCASSSVSGGGEKLFFGSGTQLSVL.

The V and J genes are TRBV5-1 and TRBJ2-1; 10 nucleotides line up with TRBD2. CDR3 length equals 17 residues. Germline V gene sequence: CDR1 SGHRS, CDR2 YFSETQ. V was pared by 2 bases and J by 4 bases, with 9 bases of the junction left unmatched. DNA of the CDR3: TGCGCCAGCAGCTTCAACCTCCGAGCGGGAGGGTACAATGAGCAGTTCTTC. Its translation is CASSFNLRAGGYNEQFF. Full variable domain (rest looked up from reference TRBV5-1 and TRBJ2-1): KAGVTQTPRYLIKTRGQQVTLSCSPISGHRSVSWYQQTPGQGLQFLFEYFSETQRNKGNFPGRFSGRQFSNSRSEMNVSTLELGDSALYLCASSFNLRAGGYNEQFFGPGTRLTVL.

The CDR3, as DNA: TGCGCCAGCAGCCAAGGACCGGGACAGGGGGACTATGGCTACACCTTC. It is translated as CASSQGPGQGDYGYTF. This chain links TRBV4-1 with TRBJ1-2, with 11 bases identical to TRBD1. CDR3 length: 16 amino acids. Germline V gives CDR1 MGHRA, CDR2 YSYEKL. Trimming removed 1 base from V and 3 bases from J; junction bases left unmatched: 4.

This rearrangement joins TRBV7-9 to TRBJ2-1, with D perhaps TRBD1 (6 bases). This CDR3 has 15 residues. V dropped 5 bases and J dropped 3 bases, with 14 bases sitting between them. Germline V gene lookup returns CDR1 SEHNR and CDR2 FQNEAQ (reference sequence). The CDR3 region is CASSRGQNSYNEQFF. The CDR3 DNA reads as TGTGCCAGCAGCCGAGGACAGAATAGCTACAATGAGCAGTTCTTC.

This chain connects TRBV9 to TRBJ1-3; D is unclear. V was cut by 3 bases and J by 4 bases, with 14 bases left in between. Germline V gene sequence: CDR1 SGDLS, CDR2 YYNGEE. The CDR3 sequence is 15 residues long. The chain's CDR3 is CASSAQVTPGNTIYF. CDR3 coding DNA: TGTGCCAGCAGCGCCCAAGTTACTCCGGGAAACACCATATATTTT. The complete variable domain, with remaining parts taken from reference TRBV9 and TRBJ1-3, reads DSGVTQTPKHLITATGQRVTLRCSPRSGDLSVYWYQQSLDQGLQFLIQYYNGEERAKGNILERFSAQQFPDLHSELNLSSLELGDSALYFCASSAQVTPGNTIYFGEGSWLTVV.

The chain recombines TRBV5-1 with TRBJ2-2; 12 bases agree with TRBD1. This CDR3 is built from 15 residues. Unmatched junction bases numbered 9, after V lost 8 bases and J lost 7 bases. CDR1 and CDR2 (germline): SGHRS, YFSETQ. CDR3 nucleotide sequence: TGCGCCAGTGACATAGGGACAGGGGGCGTCGGGGAGCTGTTTTTT. This encodes CASDIGTGGVGELFF. The full variable domain, rest sourced from reference TRBV5-1 and TRBJ2-2, is KAGVTQTPRYLIKTRGQQVTLSCSPISGHRSVSWYQQTPGQGLQFLFEYFSETQRNKGNFPGRFSGRQFSNSRSEMNVSTLELGDSALYLCASDIGTGGVGELFFGEGSRLTVL.

This chain connects TRBV28 to TRBJ2-6; D gene ambiguous. There are 16 residues in the CDR3. Germline values: CDR1 MDHEN, CDR2 SYDVKM. V was trimmed by 5 bases and J by 1 base, leaving 12 bases between them. The CDR3 region has the DNA TGTGCCAGCAGTATAAGACCAGGATCTGGGGCCAACGTCCTGACTTTC. Protein: CASSIRPGSGANVLTF.

This rearrangement joins TRBV7-3 to TRBJ2-3, with 7 nucleotides matching TRBD2. This CDR3 has 14 amino acids. Germline trimming cut 1 base from V and 3 bases from J; bases unmatched to any gene: 1. Germline lookup yields CDR1 SGHTA and CDR2 FQGTGA. CDR3 residues: CASSLNGGTDTQYF. In DNA form, the CDR3 reads TGTGCCAGCAGCTTAAACGGGGGGACAGATACGCAGTATTTT.

This clone is a singleton in its sample. CDR3 DNA sequence: TGTGCCAGCAGTGTAGCGGGAGGGTCCTACGAGCAGTACTTC. Translated, it gives CASSVAGGSYEQYF. This sequence joins TRBV28 and TRBJ2-7, with 11 bases aligning to TRBD2. The CDR3 runs 14 residues. V gave up 5 bases and J gave up 1 base; unmatched junction bases: 1. Germline V gene sequence: CDR1 MDHEN, CDR2 SYDVKM.

The rearrangement joins TRBV28 to TRBJ2-2, with D possibly matching TRBD1 (6 bases). V gave up 6 bases and J gave up 1 base, with 9 bases separating them. Germline values: CDR1 MDHEN, CDR2 SYDVKM. This CDR3 has 14 residues. This CDR3 reads CASRKTGNTGELFF. CDR3 sequence (DNA): TGTGCCAGCAGGAAGACAGGGAACACCGGGGAGCTGTTTTTT.

The rearrangement links TRBV7-2 to TRBJ2-3; 8 bases map to TRBD2. The germline CDR1 and CDR2 sequences are SGHTA and FQGNSA. The V segment lost 5 bases and the J segment 5 bases; nucleotides outside the gene matches: 15. The CDR3 is made up of 17 amino acids. Here the CDR3 reads CASSLNPSGSGKDTQYF. The CDR3 DNA is TGTGCCAGCAGCCTGAATCCGAGCGGGAGTGGGAAAGATACGCAGTATTTT.

The chain combines TRBV4-1 with TRBJ2-1; D is uncertain. This CDR3 is 13 amino acids long. V lost 1 base and J lost 9, with 10 bases in between. Germline assignment: CDR1 MGHRA and CDR2 YSYEKL. The CDR3 protein is CASSQGGMSEQFF. The DNA for the CDR3 is TGCGCCAGCAGCCAAGGTGGCATGTCTGAGCAGTTCTTC.

V gene TRBV7-6 combines with J gene TRBJ2-1, with 8 bases that match TRBD1. The CDR3 consists of 16 residues. Germline lookup yields CDR1 SGHVS and CDR2 FNYEAQ. V lost 1 base to trimming and J lost 6 bases; unmatched junction nucleotides: 8. The CDR3 here is CASSLDPGQVGNEQFF. In DNA form, the CDR3 reads TGTGCCAGCAGCTTAGACCCGGGACAGGTTGGCAATGAGCAGTTCTTC.

The V gene is TRBV5-4, the J gene TRBJ1-1, with D possibly matching TRBD1 (6 bases). Trimming removed 5 bases at V and 4 bases at J, with 12 bases between. The CDR3 spans 13 residues. Germline values: CDR1 SGHNT, CDR2 YYREEE (reference sequence). The CDR3 sequence: CASRARGGTEAFF. DNA for the CDR3: TGTGCCAGCAGGGCGAGGGGGGGCACTGAAGCTTTCTTT. Based on the CDR3 plus reference TRBV5-4 and TRBJ1-1, the full variable domain is ETGVTQSPTHLIKTRGQQVTLRCSSQSGHNTVSWYQQALGQGPQFIFQYYREEENGRGNFPPRFSGLQFPNYSSELNVNALELDDSALYLCASRARGGTEAFFGQGTRLTVV.

V usage is TRBV5-1 and J usage is TRBJ1-3; TRBD1 agrees at 7 bases. Germline V gene data show CDR1 as SGHRS and CDR2 as YFSETQ. The CDR3 sequence is 16 residues long. V gave up 0 bases and J gave up 4 bases; unmatched junction bases: 7. CDR3 in DNA: TGCGCCAGCAGCTTGGAGTCTCAGGGGGACGGAAACACCATATATTTT. Its protein is CASSLESQGDGNTIYF.